This T cell receptor beta chain was sequenced during a study of cytomegalovirus exposure and HLA in healthy donors (dated by TCRdb to between 2016 and 2019). Regarding the study in general: An earlier analysis of approximately 590 of the donors reported about 250 Gb of sequence data and 117 million unique TCR beta sequences from about 180 million T cells. All discovery cohort repertoires had been generated using a single sequencing platform. The aim of the study was to test whether cataloging public T cell receptors could identify signatures of past pathogen exposure. An early release covering roughly 640 HLA-typed donors comprised 250 to 350 gigabases of sequencing data and approximately 85 million unique TCR sequences. An earlier analysis of approximately 640 of the donors applied high-throughput TCR beta sequencing to assess whether each TCR beta V gene segment acted as functional or pseudogenic. Both class I and class II loci were covered by HLA typing, at four-digit resolution. Because of strong linkage in the cohort, four to six DR-DQ haplotypes were treated as single units for association and clustering. The study profiled the T cell repertoires of about 720 subjects by immunosequencing and related them to cytomegalovirus serostatus. To predict cytomegalovirus infection status, the study combined high-throughput TCR immunosequencing, statistical association of individual TCRs with disease status, and machine learning. The number of donors typed differed by locus, with 629-630 for A, B, C, DRB1 and DQB1, more than 500 for DQA1, some 570 for DPA1, and 472 for DPB1. In a later genetic analysis, genome-wide SNP genotypes for about 65% of the 666 donors were used, and that subset was treated as a discovery cohort. The later analysis used no new phenotypic data to find candidate immune exposures, relying instead on TCR beta sequences and their occurrence across donors. Along with the approximately 650-subject first cohort, a separate validation cohort of over a hundred different subjects was used. A later analysis re-analyzed previously published TCR beta repertoires from about 600 donors and added high-resolution HLA genotyping to study TCR occurrence patterns. Of the roughly 400 genotyped donors, 81% were placed in the genetic ancestry cluster associated with self-reported Caucasian donors. Donor age, sex, ethnicity and CMV serostatus were compiled together with the repertoire data. Among under 450 genotyped donors of the cohort, an average of around 240,000 unique TCR beta nucleotide sequences were sequenced per donor, about a sixth of them non-productive. What the work shows at the level of the full study, not this receptor alone: The authors suggested that the approach could potentially be extended to other disease states and immunological phenotypes. A later analysis found that most CMV-associated TCR beta chains appeared HLA-restricted, with HLA associations seemingly driven largely by CMV exposure. A later genetic analysis associated a missense DCLRE1C variant with V-gene and J-gene trimming of TCR beta chains, and an independent cohort replicated the association. A further reported finding was that TCR beta sequences accurately predicted the HLA-A and HLA-B alleles for most subjects in the first cohort. For the cohort, immune exposure information was limited to CMV serostatus. An earlier analysis of some 560 of the donors showed that most TCR beta V segments appeared in productive rearrangements either about 87% or about 30% of the time, which broadly matched IMGT annotations. HLA typing was unavailable for some donors at each locus, so association tests used only the typed subset. Compared with equally common non-associated chains, HLA-associated TCR beta chains in a later analysis were more clonally expanded and had lower generation probabilities. Because counts were too low, some 17 rarely observed V segments, including chromosome 9 orphons, were left out of the earlier analysis of 587 of the donors. A later analysis reported that several top co-occurrence clusters appeared linked to parvovirus B19, influenza, CMV and Epstein-Barr virus. A cluster of highly shared sequence variants was judged likely to be a technical artifact of the sequencing pipeline. The study listed 164 TCR beta chains as associated with cytomegalovirus. Across donors, most TCR sequences were observed very rarely, whereas some public TCRs were present in many individuals. A later analysis found that TCR association rates varied across HLA loci, with DRB1 alleles showing the most associated TCRs and HLA-C alleles the fewest. This cohort had only TCR beta chains sequenced, and the lack of alpha or paired-chain data limited which features could be detected. Linkage disequilibrium might explain the correlated functional status among segregating V segments, but an unknown experimental factor could not be excluded. In a later genetic analysis, fewer N-insertions in productive TCRs were reported among donors in an Asian-associated ancestry cluster than the approximately 670-donor mean. When HLA alleles, especially DR and DQ, strongly co-occurred, attributing TCR associations to individual alleles was difficult. In vitro tests confirmed that three of the cytomegalovirus-associated TCR beta chains recognize cytomegalovirus antigens. Because the 87-base-pair reads could not distinguish some IMGT-functional V segments, including TRBV6-2 and TRBV6-3, those segments were excluded. Specific HLA alleles were associated with some 15,000 TCR beta sequences at a false discovery rate of 0.05 in a later analysis. Sequencing depth was assumed to be roughly uniform across donors in the presence/absence analyses, though that assumption may not hold. The classifier was reported to diagnose cytomegalovirus status with high specificity and sensitivity in both the original and validation cohorts.

With regard to this clone: There is no known antigen for this receptor. Base qualities are not at hand, and no much larger clone is one base apart.

Libraries were made using the immunoSEQ multiplex PCR assay. For the multiplex PCR, a mixture combining 60 forward primers for TCR Vbeta segments and 13 reverse primers for TCR Jbeta segments was used. The CDR3 region of rearranged TCR beta genes was amplified from genomic DNA by a multiplex PCR assay. Amplified TCR beta libraries were sequenced as 87-base-pair reads on the Illumina HiSeq System. Per the authors' processing: A later analysis tallied roughly 80 million unique TCR beta chains across the roughly 610 repertoires, and roughly 11 million of those chains were shared by two or more donors. Raw reads were error-corrected and collapsed into unique sequences with a nearest-neighbor algorithm that merged closely related sequences to remove PCR and sequencing errors. CDR3 sequences were aligned to IMGT reference sequences to assign V, D and J gene segments. For a sequence to be retained, a match of at least six nucleotides was required to both a V gene segment and a J gene segment. Rearrangements were called productive when the CDR3 lacked stop codons and stayed in frame with V and J; all others were non-productive. CDR3 was defined according to IMGT convention as the region running from the second conserved V-encoded cysteine to the conserved J-encoded phenylalanine. Sequences without an unambiguous match to a single V gene segment were excluded from the earlier analysis of a few hundred of the donors. An earlier analysis of several hundred of the donors called V segments functional above 56.7% productive rearrangements and segregating when the between-donor standard deviation exceeded 5%. A statistical classification framework was developed to diagnose cytomegalovirus status using the catalog of TCR beta chain sequences. In a later analysis, V and J genes were assigned by comparing TCR nucleotide sequences against IMGT/GENE-DB human TR gene sequences. A later analysis assigned CDR3 sequences and most-parsimonious VDJ recombination scenarios with the TCRdist pipeline. In a later analysis, every TCR beta chain was defined by the combination of its CDR3 amino acid sequence and its V-gene family, and reads without a unique V-gene family were dropped. A later analysis removed 592 highly shared, low-generation-probability nucleotide sequences to deal with suspected cross-contamination and a sequencing artifact. In a later analysis, a clonal expansion index was calculated for each public chain from normalized within-repertoire ranks of inferred template counts. Generation probabilities in a later analysis came from a VDJ recombination model fitted to out-of-frame rearrangements, and those results were checked against IGoR. Hypergeometric tests were used in a later analysis to score TCR-TCR, TCR-HLA and TCR-CMV co-occurrence, with a repertoire-size bias correction applied to the TCR pairs. False discovery rates were estimated in a later analysis by permuting HLA or CMV assignments 20 times. In a later analysis, co-occurring TCRs were grouped using DBSCAN, with TCRdist sequence similarity added in when clustering inside HLA-allele-positive subsets. Repertoires with fewer than 30,000 or more than 120,000 public chains were left out of co-occurrence clustering, as were five repertoires with anomalous nucleotide sharing. The immuneACCESS repertoire file appears here via TCRdb, limited to in-frame rearrangements. These files lack a portion of the clones; in checked studies, under half of the deficit traces to unresolved V genes, and the cause of the others is not known. D and trimming were read from the DNA, whereas the V and J calls and clone size are those reported in that table. The sample has about 130,000 clones on record, over 60% of them singletons. Over 0.8% of the sample comes from the top ten.

In total, roughly 670 healthy bone marrow donors made up the cohort. All cohort members were sampled while nominally healthy, although unrecorded immune exposures were likely present. The donor was CMV seronegative and was included in the group of a few hundred seronegative cohort members. Each donor provided a peripheral blood sample, and peripheral blood mononuclear cells were used for TCR beta sequencing. Genomic DNA extraction from the blood cell samples was performed with the Qiagen DNeasy Blood Extraction Kit. The V end loses 2 bases and the J end loses 6 bases, and a stretch of 17 bases separates them. CDR1 and CDR2 were assigned from the germline V gene (reference sequence) as LNHDA and SQIVND. From the cysteine up to the phenylalanine, the CDR3 has a length of 16 residues. The retained sequence is limited to the CDR3, 48 bases, with the frame set at the first base.

The chain is encoded by TRBV19 joined to TRBJ2-1; TRBD2 is perhaps the D gene, given 7 matching bases. Input material: PBMCs. The clonotype was recovered from a woman in her sixties in good health and CMV-seronegative. This receptor has the CDR3 CASSILGGRLSNEQFF. The DNA is as follows: TGTGCCAGTAGTATACTGGGGGGGCGTCTGAGCAATGAGCAGTTCTTC.